Following are 18 T cell receptor beta chains from one sample sequenced in a study of monozygotic twins with inflammatory bowel disease. Following a re-call of the 5' RACE reads, TCRdb has one entry per CDR3 protein and lacks DNA. The record lists about 300,000 distinct CDR3 sequences, of which the ten most abundant hold over 5%. Material: blood. The receptors originated from a human donor with ulcerative colitis or Crohn's disease, or a healthy co-twin of an affected twin (not recorded which).

This chain uses TRBV19 with TRBJ2-2; TCRdb names TRBD1, which stays unverified in the absence of DNA. The CDR3 spans 12 residues. The V gene's germline CDR1 is LNHDA and CDR2 SQIVND (reference sequence). CDR3 amino acids: CAVQGNTGELFF.

The V call is TRBV7-2, the J call TRBJ1-2; TCRdb indicates TRBD1, and absent DNA this call remains unverified. The germline V gene encodes CDR1 SGHTA and CDR2 FQGNSA. This CDR3 has 13 amino acids. CDR3 residues: CASSLSQVHGYTF. The full variable domain, its missing parts supplied by reference TRBV7-2 and TRBJ1-2, is GAGVSQSPSNKVTEKGKDVELRCDPISGHTALYWYRQSLGQGLEFLIYFQGNSAPDKSGLPSDRFSAERTGGSVSTLTIQRTQQEDSAVYLCASSLSQVHGYTFGSGTRLTVV.

The chain has TRBV20-1 and TRBJ1-5; TCRdb outputs TRBD1, but without DNA this stays unchecked. CDR3 length equals 14 residues. Germline-derived CDR1 and CDR2 are DFQATT and SNEGSKA (reference sequence). The CDR3 here is CSARFGTGEQPQHF.

The genes are TRBV25-1 and TRBJ2-2; TCRdb calls TRBD1, which cannot be checked without DNA. The CDR3 length is 15 residues. Looked up from germline, CDR1 is MGHDK and CDR2 is SYGVNS. The CDR3 here is CASSDSWGYTGELFF.

V and J are TRBV20-1 and TRBJ2-7; the TRBD2 assignment by TCRdb is unverifiable without DNA. Germline CDR1 reads DFQATT; CDR2 reads SNEGSKA (reference sequence). The CDR3 runs to 14 residues. The CDR3 loop reads CSARRDLHSYEQYF.

The genes are TRBV20-1 and TRBJ1-5. The CDR3 has 14 amino acids. Germline lookup yields CDR1 DFQATT and CDR2 SNEGSKA (reference sequence). CDR3 sequence: CSARGSSIFQPQHF.

The chain employs TRBV24-1 and TRBJ2-1; TCRdb calls TRBD1, which cannot be checked without DNA. CDR3 length: 15 residues. The germline CDR1 and CDR2 sequences are KGHDR and SFDVKD. This CDR3 is CATSDLDKGHNEQFF.

This chain joins TRBV15 and TRBJ2-1; TCRdb calls TRBD1, which cannot be checked without DNA. The CDR3 is 16 residues long. CDR1 and CDR2 (germline): LNHNV, YYDKDF (reference sequence). The CDR3 here is CATSRSLGGAYNEQFF.

The V and J genes are TRBV18 and TRBJ1-6; TCRdb calls TRBD1, which cannot be checked without DNA. CDR1 is KGHSH, CDR2 LQKENI, per germline. The CDR3 extends over 15 amino acids. CDR3 sequence: CASSPDSPYNSPLHF.

V gene TRBV12-3 or TRBV12-4 combines with J gene TRBJ2-3; lacking DNA, the TRBD2 call made by TCRdb goes unchecked. There are 15 residues in the CDR3. The CDR3 loop is CASSLQRGWGDTQYF.

The V gene is TRBV7-9, the J gene TRBJ1-4. There are 15 residues in the CDR3. Germline CDR1 reads SEHNR; CDR2 reads FQNEAQ (reference sequence). CDR3 loop: CASSLVVTTNEKLFF.

The chain uses TRBV6-5 and TRBJ1-5; TCRdb's D gene call, TRBD1, goes unchecked for lack of DNA. The germline CDR1 and CDR2 sequences are MNHEY and SVGAGI. The CDR3 covers 15 residues. CDR3 in amino acids: CASSYRGHLNQPQHF.

The gene calls are TRBV20-1 and TRBJ2-7; TCRdb's D call, TRBD1, is unchecked because there is no DNA. Germline lookup yields CDR1 DFQATT and CDR2 SNEGSKA (reference sequence). This CDR3 contains 14 residues. CDR3 amino acids: CSARRDTLTYEQYF.

The chain couples TRBV5-1 to TRBJ1-5. The CDR3 is 15 amino acids. Germline loops: CDR1 SGHRS, CDR2 YFSETQ. The CDR3 loop is CASRRDTGIREPQHF.

V usage is TRBV29-1 and J usage is TRBJ2-1. Germline V gene lookup returns CDR1 SQVTM and CDR2 ANQGSEA. This CDR3 comprises 14 residues. The CDR3 sequence: CSVAVSSSYNEQFF.

The chain carries TRBV4-3 and TRBJ1-2; the TCRdb call, TRBD1, lacks DNA for checking. Germline V gives CDR1 LGHNA, CDR2 YSLEER. The CDR3 spans 15 residues. CDR3 loop: CASSQDRGINYGYTF.

This chain joins TRBV6-1 and TRBJ1-6. Germline V gene lookup returns CDR1 MNHNS and CDR2 SASEGT. The CDR3 has 12 amino acids. This chain's CDR3 is CASSVNDSPLHF.

This chain links TRBV10-3 with TRBJ1-2. This CDR3 spans 13 amino acids. Germline V CDR1 and CDR2: ENHRY, SYGVKD. The CDR3: CAISDGSNYGYTF.